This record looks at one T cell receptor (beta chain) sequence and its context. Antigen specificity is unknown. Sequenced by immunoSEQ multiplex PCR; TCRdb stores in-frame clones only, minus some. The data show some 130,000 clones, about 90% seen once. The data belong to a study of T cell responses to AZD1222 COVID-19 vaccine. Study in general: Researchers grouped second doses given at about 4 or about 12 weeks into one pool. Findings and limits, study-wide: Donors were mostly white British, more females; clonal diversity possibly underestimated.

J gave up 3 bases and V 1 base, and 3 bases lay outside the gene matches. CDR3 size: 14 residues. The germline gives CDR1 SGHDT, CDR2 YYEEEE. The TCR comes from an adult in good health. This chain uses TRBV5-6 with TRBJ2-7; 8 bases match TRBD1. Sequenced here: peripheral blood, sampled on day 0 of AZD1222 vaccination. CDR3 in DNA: TGTGCCAGCAGCTTGCCTGGACAGGGCTACGAGCAGTACTTC. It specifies CASSLPGQGYEQYF.